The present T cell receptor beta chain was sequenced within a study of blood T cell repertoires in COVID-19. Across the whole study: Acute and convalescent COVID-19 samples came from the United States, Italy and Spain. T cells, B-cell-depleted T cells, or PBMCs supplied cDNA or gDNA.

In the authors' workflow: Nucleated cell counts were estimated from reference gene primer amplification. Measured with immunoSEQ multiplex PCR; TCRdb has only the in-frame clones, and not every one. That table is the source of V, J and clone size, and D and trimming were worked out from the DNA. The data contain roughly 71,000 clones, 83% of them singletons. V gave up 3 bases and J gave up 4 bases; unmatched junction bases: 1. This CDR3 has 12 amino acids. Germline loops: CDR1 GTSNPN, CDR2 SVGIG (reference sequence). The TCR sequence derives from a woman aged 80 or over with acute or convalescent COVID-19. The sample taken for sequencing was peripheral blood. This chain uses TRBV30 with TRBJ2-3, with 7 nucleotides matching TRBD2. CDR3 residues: CAWSRGADTQYF. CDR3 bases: TGTGCCTGGAGCCGGGGGGCAGATACGCAGTATTTT.